In its sample, the clone carrying this TCR beta chain was seen many times. The antigen is undetermined. Produced via immunoSEQ multiplex PCR; TCRdb's table is partial and in-frame only. The sample lists some 98,000 clones, around nine tenths occurring once. The sample originates from a study of T cell responses to AZD1222 COVID-19 vaccine. Study observations and caveats: Epitopes outside B.1.351 and B.1.1.7 mutated regions reportedly drew nearly half of spike TCRs. Possibly, clonal diversity was underestimated; donors were largely white British and included more females. Dominant CD4 TCR responses targeted spike regions 160-218 and 743-854.

V lost 2 bases and J lost 5, with 10 bases in between. This CDR3 region has 13 residues. Germline CDR1 MNHEY, CDR2 SMNVEV (reference sequence). The rearrangement uses TRBV27 and TRBJ2-7; possibly TRBD1 for D (5 bases). This TCR came from an adult who received the AZD1222 COVID-19 vaccine. The sequenced sample was peripheral blood, obtained 28 days after the second AZD1222 dose. CDR3 loop: CASSLQGSHEQYF. CDR3 sequence (DNA): TGTGCCAGCAGTTTACAGGGTTCCCACGAGCAGTACTTC.